This is a list of T cell receptor beta chains from one sample in a study of blood T cell repertoires in COVID-19. Clones were read by immunoSEQ multiplex PCR, and TCRdb kept only the in-frame ones, dropping some. The sample lists more than 110,000 clones; 84% were seen once. Sample: peripheral blood. Receptors were obtained from a human donor in a cohort sampled during active COVID-19. Both conserved end residues are part of each CDR3. The D gene is left open where the match is weak. Size is omitted from some rows. Given values are once, few, many or a class for expanded clones.

v_call,d_call,clone_size,j_call,cdr3_aa,cdr3_nt
TRBV6-5,-,-,TRBJ1-2,CASSPPGYHGYTF,TGTGCCAGCAGTCCTCCGGGGTACCATGGCTACACCTTC
TRBV7-2,-,-,TRBJ2-4,CASKQGGAKNIQYF,TGTGCCAGCAAACAGGGGGGGGCCAAAAACATTCAGTACTTC
TRBV5-8,-,-,TRBJ1-5,CASSARDQPQHF,TGTGCCAGCAGCGCGAGGGATCAGCCCCAGCATTTT
TRBV5-1,-,-,TRBJ1-6,CASSVKDNSYNSPLHF,TGCGCCAGCAGCGTAAAAGACAACTCCTATAATTCACCCCTCCACTTT
TRBV19,TRBD2,once,TRBJ2-2,CASTLSGANTGELFF,TGTGCCAGTACTCTTAGCGGGGCGAACACCGGGGAGCTGTTTTTT
TRBV10-1,-,-,TRBJ1-1,CASSERETGLGQNVDWEAFF,TGCGCCAGCAGTGAGCGGGAAACGGGCCTTGGCCAAAACGTCGACTGGGAAGCTTTCTTT
TRBV9,TRBD1,once,TRBJ2-3,CASSEGTGFSTDTQYF,TGTGCCAGCAGCGAGGGGACAGGGTTTTCGACAGATACGCAGTATTTT
TRBV5-4,-,-,TRBJ2-5,CASSLVGYQETQYF,TGTGCCAGCAGCTTGGTCGGGTACCAAGAGACCCAGTACTTC
TRBV9,-,-,TRBJ2-5,CASSTSGSETQYF,TGTGCCAGCAGCACTAGTGGGAGTGAGACCCAGTACTTC
TRBV11-3,TRBD1,many,TRBJ1-1,CASSATGGRNTEAFF,TGTGCCAGCAGCGCAACAGGGGGCAGGAACACTGAAGCTTTCTTT
TRBV18,TRBD2,once,TRBJ2-1,CASSPPGGGTEQFF,TGTGCCAGCTCACCACCGGGCGGGGGGACTGAGCAGTTCTTC
TRBV3-1/TRBV3-2,TRBD1,-,TRBJ1-2,CASSGTGSNYGYTF,TGTGCCAGCAGCGGGACAGGGTCTAACTATGGCTACACCTTC
TRBV10-3,-,few,TRBJ2-1,CAISGEKDRTHNEQFF,TGTGCCATCAGTGGGGAGAAGGACCGCACACACAATGAGCAGTTCTTC
TRBV5-6,TRBD1,-,TRBJ1-1,CASSLGQGQVTEAFF,TGTGCCAGCAGCCTAGGACAGGGCCAGGTCACTGAAGCTTTCTTT
TRBV12-3/TRBV12-4,-,-,TRBJ2-3,CASSPFDTQYF,TGTGCCAGCAGTCCATTTGATACGCAGTATTTT
TRBV7-2,TRBD2,-,TRBJ2-3,CASSPRLAGAPDTQYF,TGTGCCAGCAGCCCCAGACTAGCGGGGGCCCCAGATACGCAGTATTTT
TRBV7-2,-,-,TRBJ1-1,CASSTFSGPGGTEAFF,TGTGCCAGCAGCACTTTCTCTGGGCCGGGGGGCACTGAAGCTTTCTTT
TRBV4-3,-,-,TRBJ2-7,CASSQDLVGQSYEQYF,TGCGCCAGCAGCCAGGACCTCGTCGGACAAAGCTACGAGCAGTACTTC